The subject of this entry is one T cell receptor (beta chain). Its antigen is still unknown. The data originate from a study of cytomegalovirus exposure and HLA in healthy donors. Trimming stripped 3 bases from V and 4 bases from J, with 15 bases between. The CDR3 contains 14 residues. The germline V gene has CDR1 GTSNPN and CDR2 SVGIG (reference sequence). The study's findings and limits: For TCR beta chains, V- and J-gene trimming was later linked to a missense DCLRE1C variant. Later, TCR association rates were found to vary by HLA locus, highest for DRB1 and lowest for HLA-C. It is likely that the observed cluster of highly shared sequence variants was a sequencing artifact.

PCR was performed using 60 Vbeta and 13 Jbeta primers. Libraries were prepared by immunoSEQ multiplex PCR; TCRdb keeps only in-frame clonotypes and omits some of them. This table holds 80,000 to 130,000 clones, about four fifths found once. Sequenced material: PBMCs. This chain uses TRBV30 with TRBJ1-2; possible D gene TRBD1, 6 bases. The clonotype was recovered from a female donor in good health and CMV-seropositive. CDR3: CAWRTGWFGYGYTF. DNA of the CDR3: TGTGCCTGGAGGACAGGATGGTTCGGCTATGGCTACACCTTC.